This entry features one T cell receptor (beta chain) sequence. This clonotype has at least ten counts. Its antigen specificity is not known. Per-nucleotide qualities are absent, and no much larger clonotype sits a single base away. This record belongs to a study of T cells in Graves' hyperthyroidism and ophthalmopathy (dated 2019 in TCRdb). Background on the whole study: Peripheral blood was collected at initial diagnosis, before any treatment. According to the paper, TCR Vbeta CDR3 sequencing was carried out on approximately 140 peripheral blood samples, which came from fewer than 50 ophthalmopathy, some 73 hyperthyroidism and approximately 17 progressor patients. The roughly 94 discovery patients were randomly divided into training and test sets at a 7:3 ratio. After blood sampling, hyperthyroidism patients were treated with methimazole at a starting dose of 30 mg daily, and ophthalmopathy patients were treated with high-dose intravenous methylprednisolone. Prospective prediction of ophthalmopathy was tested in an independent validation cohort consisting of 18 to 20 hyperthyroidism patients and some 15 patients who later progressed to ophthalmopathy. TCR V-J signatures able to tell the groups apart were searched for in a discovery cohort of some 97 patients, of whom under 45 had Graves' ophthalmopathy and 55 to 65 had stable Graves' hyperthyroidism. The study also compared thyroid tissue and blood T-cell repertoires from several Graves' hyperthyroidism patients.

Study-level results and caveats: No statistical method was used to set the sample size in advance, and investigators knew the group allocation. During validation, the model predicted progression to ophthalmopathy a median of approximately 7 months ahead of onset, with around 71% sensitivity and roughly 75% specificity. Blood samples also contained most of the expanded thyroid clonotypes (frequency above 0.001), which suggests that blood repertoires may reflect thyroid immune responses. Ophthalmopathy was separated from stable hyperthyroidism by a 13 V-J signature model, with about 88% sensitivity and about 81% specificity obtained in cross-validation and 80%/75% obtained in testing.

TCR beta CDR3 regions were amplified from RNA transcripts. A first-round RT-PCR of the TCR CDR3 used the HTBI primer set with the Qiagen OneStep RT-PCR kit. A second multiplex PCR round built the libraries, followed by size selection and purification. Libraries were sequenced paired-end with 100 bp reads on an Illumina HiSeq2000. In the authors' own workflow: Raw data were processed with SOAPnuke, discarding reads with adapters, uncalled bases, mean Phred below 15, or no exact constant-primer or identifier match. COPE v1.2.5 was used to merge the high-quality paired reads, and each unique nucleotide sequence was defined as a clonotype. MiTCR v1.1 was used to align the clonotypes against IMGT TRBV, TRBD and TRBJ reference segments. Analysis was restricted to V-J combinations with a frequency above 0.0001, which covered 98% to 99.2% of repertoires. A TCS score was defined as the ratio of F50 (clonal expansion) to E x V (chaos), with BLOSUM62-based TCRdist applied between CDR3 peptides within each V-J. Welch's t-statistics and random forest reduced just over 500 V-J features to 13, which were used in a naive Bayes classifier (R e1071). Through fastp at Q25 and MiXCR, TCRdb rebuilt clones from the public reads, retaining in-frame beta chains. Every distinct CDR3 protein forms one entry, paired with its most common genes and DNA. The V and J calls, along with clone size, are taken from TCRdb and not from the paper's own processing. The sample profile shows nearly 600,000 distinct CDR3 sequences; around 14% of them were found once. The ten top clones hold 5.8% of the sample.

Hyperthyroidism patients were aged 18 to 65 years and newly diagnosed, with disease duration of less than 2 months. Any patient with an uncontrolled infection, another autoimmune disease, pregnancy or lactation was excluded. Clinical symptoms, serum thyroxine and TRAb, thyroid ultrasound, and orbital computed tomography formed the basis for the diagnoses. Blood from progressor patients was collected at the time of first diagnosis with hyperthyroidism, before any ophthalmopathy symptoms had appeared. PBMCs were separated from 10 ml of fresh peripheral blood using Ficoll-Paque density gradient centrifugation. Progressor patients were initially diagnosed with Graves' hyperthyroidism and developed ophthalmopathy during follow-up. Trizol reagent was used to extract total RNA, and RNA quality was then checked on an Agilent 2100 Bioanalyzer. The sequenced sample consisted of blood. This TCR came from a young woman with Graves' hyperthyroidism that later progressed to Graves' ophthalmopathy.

The bases are TGTGCCTGGAGGGAGGATACCGGGGAGCTGTTTTTT. It is translated as CAWREDTGELFF. The chain is encoded by TRBV30 joined to TRBJ2-2; tentative D gene TRBD2, with 5 bases matching. CDR1 and CDR2, looked up from the germline V gene (reference sequence), are GTSNPN and SVGIG. V is clipped by 3 bases and J by 5 bases, and the sequence between their germline boundaries is 7 bases long. The CDR3 measures 12 amino acids from cysteine to phenylalanine. The kept DNA is CDR3 alone, 36 bases in frame from the first base. The CDR3, completed at both ends by the reference TRBV30 and TRBJ2-2 genes, gives the full variable domain SQTIHQWPATLVQPVGSPLSLECTVEGTSNPNLYWYRQAAGRGLQLLFYSVGIGQISSEVPQNLSASRPQDRQFILSSKKLLLSDSGFYLCAWREDTGELFFGEGSRLTVL.